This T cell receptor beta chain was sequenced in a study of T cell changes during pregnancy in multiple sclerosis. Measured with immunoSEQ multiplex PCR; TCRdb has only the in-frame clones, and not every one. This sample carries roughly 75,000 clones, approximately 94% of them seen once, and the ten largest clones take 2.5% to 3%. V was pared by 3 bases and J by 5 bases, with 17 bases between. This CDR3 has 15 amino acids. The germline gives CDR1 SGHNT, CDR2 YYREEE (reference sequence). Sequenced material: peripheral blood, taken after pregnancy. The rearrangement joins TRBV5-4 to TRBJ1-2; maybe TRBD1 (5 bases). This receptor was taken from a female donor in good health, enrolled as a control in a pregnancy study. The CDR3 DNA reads TGTGCCAGCAGCTCGGCGTCCAGGGCCCTATATGGCTACACCTTC. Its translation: CASSSASRALYGYTF.